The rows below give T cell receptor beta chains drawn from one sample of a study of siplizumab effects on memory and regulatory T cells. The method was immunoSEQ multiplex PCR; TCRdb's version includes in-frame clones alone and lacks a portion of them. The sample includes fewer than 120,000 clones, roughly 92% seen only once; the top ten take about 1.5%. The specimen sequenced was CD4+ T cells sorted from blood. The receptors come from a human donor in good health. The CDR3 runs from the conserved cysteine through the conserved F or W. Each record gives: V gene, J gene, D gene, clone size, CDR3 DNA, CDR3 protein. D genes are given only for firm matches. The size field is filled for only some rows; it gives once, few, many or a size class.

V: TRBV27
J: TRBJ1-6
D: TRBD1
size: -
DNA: TGTGCCAGCAGTTTTGGCGGGACAGGGATCATTACCCTCCACTTT
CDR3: CASSFGGTGIITLHF

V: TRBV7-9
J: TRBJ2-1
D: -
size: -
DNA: TGTGCCAGCAGCTGGGCGGGTAAGCCAAGCAACAATGAGCAGTTCTTC
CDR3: CASSWAGKPSNNEQFF

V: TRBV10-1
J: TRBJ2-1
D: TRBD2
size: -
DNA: TGCGCCAGCAGTGATGCTAGCGGGAATTACAATGAGCAGTTCTTC
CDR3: CASSDASGNYNEQFF

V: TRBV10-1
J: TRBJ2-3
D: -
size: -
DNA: TGCGCCAGCAGTGAGATCGGGGGCCCCGTTGCTGCGCAGTATTTT
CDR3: CASSEIGGPVAAQYF

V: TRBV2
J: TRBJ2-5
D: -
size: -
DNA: TGTGCCAGCAGTGAGGAGGGGGAGACCCAGTACTTC
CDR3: CASSEEGETQYF

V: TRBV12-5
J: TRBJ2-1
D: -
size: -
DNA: TGTGCTAGTGGTTTGGTGAGTGAGCAGTTCTTC
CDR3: CASGLVSEQFF

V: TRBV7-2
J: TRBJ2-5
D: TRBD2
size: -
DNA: TGTGCCAGCAGGCGGGGGGCCCAAGAGACCCAGTACTTC
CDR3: CASRRGAQETQYF

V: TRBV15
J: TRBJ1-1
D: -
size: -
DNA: TGTGCCACCAGCTTATTGACAGCAGGCCGTGCTGAAGCTTTCTTT
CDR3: CATSLLTAGRAEAFF

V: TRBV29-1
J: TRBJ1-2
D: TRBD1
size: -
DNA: TGCAGCGCCTCGGGACAGACCAATGGCTACACCTTC
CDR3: CSASGQTNGYTF

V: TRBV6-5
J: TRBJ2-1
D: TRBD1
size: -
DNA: TGTGCCAGCAGTCCGACAGGGAGCTCCTACAATGAGCAGTTCTTC
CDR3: CASSPTGSSYNEQFF

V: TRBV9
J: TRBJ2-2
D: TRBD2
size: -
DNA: TGTGCCAGCAGCCGAATAGCGGGGTCGAACACCGGGGAGCTGTTTTTT
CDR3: CASSRIAGSNTGELFF

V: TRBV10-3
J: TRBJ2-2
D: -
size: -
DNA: TGTGCCATCATGGGATCCGGGGAGCTGTTTTTT
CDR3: CAIMGSGELFF

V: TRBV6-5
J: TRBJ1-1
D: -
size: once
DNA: TGTGCCAGCAGTCCCTTAAGGCGAGGGAACACTGAAGCTTTCTTT
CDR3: CASSPLRRGNTEAFF

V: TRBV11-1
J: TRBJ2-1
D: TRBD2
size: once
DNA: TGTGCCAGCAGCTTATTGGGGACTAGCGGGGGCGAGCAGTTCTTC
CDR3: CASSLLGTSGGEQFF

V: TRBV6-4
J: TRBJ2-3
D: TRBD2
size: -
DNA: TGTGCCAGCAGTGAAGATCAGCGGGAGTCAGATACGCAGTATTTT
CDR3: CASSEDQRESDTQYF

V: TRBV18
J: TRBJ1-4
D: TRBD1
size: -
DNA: TGTGCCAGCTCACCGACAGGGAGGAATGAAAAACTGTTTTTT
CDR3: CASSPTGRNEKLFF

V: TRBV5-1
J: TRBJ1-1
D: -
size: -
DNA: TGCGCCAGCAGCTTGATTGGACATTCGAACACTGAAGCTTTCTTT
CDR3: CASSLIGHSNTEAFF

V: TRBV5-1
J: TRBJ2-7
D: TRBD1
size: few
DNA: TGCGCCAGCAGCTCGGGACAGGAGACCGACGAGCAGTACTTC
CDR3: CASSSGQETDEQYF

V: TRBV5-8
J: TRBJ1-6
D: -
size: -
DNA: TGTGCCAGCAGCTTGCGACCGCGCCAAGGTTCACCCCTCCACTTT
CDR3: CASSLRPRQGSPLHF

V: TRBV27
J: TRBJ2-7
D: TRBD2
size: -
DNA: TGTGCCAGCAGTTTACAAAGCGGGGGCACCTACGAGCAGTACTTC
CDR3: CASSLQSGGTYEQYF

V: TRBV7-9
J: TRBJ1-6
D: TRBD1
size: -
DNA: TGTGCCAGCAGCCGGCTAAGGGACAGGGTACGATCACCCCTCCACTTT
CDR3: CASSRLRDRVRSPLHF

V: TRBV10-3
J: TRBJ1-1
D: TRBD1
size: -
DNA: TGTGCCATCAGAACAGGGGCTTTGAACACTGAAGCTTTCTTT
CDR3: CAIRTGALNTEAFF

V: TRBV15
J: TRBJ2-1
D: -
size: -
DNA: TGTGCCACCAGCAGAGATGGAGCCTACAATGAGCAGTTCTTC
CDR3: CATSRDGAYNEQFF

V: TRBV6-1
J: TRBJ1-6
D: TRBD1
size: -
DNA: TGTGCCAGCTCCAGACAGGGGGCCGGGAATTCACCCCTCCACTTT
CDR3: CASSRQGAGNSPLHF

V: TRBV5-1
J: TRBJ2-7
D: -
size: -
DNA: TGCGCCAGCAGCCCCGGCGACTTGGCCTACGAGCAGTACTTC
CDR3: CASSPGDLAYEQYF

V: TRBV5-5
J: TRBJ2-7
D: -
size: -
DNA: TGTGCCAGCAGCCCTGGGGGGTCGTCCGTATACGAGCAGTACTTC
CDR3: CASSPGGSSVYEQYF

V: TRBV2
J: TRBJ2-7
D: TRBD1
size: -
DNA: TGTGCCAGCAGTGAAGATGGGACAGGGGTATCCGAGCAGTACTTC
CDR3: CASSEDGTGVSEQYF

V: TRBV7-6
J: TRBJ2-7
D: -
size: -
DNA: TGTGCCAGCAGCTTAGCAGGCGGATACGAGCAGTACTTC
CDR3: CASSLAGGYEQYF

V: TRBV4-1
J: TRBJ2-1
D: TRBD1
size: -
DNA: TGCGCCAGCAGAAACCCTCTAGGGACAGGTACCTACAATGAGCAGTTCTTC
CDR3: CASRNPLGTGTYNEQFF

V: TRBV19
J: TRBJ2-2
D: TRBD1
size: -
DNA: TGTGCCAGTAGTATAGGACAGGGCAATCTGGAGCTGTTTTTT
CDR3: CASSIGQGNLELFF

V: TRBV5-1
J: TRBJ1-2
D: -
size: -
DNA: TGCGCCAGCGGGGCGGCGACAACTAACTATGGCTACACCTTC
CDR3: CASGAATTNYGYTF

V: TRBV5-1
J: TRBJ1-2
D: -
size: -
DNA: TGCGCCAGCAGCCGGAGGGACACGTTAAGGGACTATGGCTACACCTTC
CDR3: CASSRRDTLRDYGYTF

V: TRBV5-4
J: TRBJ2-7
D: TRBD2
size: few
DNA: TGTGCCAGCAAGGGAGGGGCAGGCACCTACGAGCAGTACTTC
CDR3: CASKGGAGTYEQYF

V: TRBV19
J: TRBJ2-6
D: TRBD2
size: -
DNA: TGTGCCAGTAGTATGCTAGCGGGAATCTCTGGGGCCAACGTCCTGACTTTC
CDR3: CASSMLAGISGANVLTF

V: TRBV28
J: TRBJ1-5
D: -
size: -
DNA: TGTGCCAGCAGTTTACGTGGATATCAGTCAGTAAATCAGCCCCAGCATTTT
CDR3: CASSLRGYQSVNQPQHF

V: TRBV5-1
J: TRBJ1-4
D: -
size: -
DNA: TGCGCCAGCAGCATAGGGCCGGCGGCTAATGAAAAACTGTTTTTT
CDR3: CASSIGPAANEKLFF

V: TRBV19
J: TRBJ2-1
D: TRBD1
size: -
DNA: TGTGCCACCCAGGGGGCGGTCTACAATGAGCAGTTCTTC
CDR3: CATQGAVYNEQFF